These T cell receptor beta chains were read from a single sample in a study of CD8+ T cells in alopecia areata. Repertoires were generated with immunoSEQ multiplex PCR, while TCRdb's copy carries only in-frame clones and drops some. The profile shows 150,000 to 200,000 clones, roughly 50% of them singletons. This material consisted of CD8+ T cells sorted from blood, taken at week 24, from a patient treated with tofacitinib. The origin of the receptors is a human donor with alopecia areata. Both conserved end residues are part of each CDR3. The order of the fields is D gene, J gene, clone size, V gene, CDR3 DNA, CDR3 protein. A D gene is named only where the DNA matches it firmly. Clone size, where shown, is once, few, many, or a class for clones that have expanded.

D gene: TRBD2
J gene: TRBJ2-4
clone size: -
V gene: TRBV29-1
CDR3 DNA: TGCAGCGTTGGGGGAGGGATAAGAAACATTCAGTACTTC
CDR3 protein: CSVGGGIRNIQYF

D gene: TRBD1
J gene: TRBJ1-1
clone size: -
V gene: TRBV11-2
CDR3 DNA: TGTGCCAGCAGCCAAAGGGACAGGGTGAGGAACACTGAAGCTTTCTTT
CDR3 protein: CASSQRDRVRNTEAFF

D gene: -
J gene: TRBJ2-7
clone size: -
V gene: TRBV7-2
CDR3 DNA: TGTGCCAGCAGCTTAAGTTCCTGGAACGAGCAGTACTTC
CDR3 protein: CASSLSSWNEQYF

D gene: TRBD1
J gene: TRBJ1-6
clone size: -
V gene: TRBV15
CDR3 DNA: TGTGCCACCAGCGAGGGACAGTTACTCTCCACCCTCCACTTT
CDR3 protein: CATSEGQLLSTLHF

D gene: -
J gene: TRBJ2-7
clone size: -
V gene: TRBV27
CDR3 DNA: TGTGCCAGCAGTTTAACATGGCAGTCCTACGAGCAGTACTTC
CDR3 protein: CASSLTWQSYEQYF

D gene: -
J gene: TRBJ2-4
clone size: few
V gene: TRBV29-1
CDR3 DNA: TGCAGCGCCCTAGCCAAAAACATTCAGTACTTC
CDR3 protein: CSALAKNIQYF

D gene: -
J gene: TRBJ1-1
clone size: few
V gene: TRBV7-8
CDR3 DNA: TGTGCCAGCAGCCTCAGGGTAGGAGCGAACACTGAAGCTTTCTTT
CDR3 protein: CASSLRVGANTEAFF

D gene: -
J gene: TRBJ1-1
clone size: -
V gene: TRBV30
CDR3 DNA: TGTGCCTGGAGTGTAACCGGTGAGAGTGAAGCTTTCTTT
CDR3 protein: CAWSVTGESEAFF

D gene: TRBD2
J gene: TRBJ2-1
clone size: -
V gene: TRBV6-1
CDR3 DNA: TGTGCCAGCAGCGCGGGACTAGTTATCGATGAGCAGTTCTTC
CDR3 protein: CASSAGLVIDEQFF

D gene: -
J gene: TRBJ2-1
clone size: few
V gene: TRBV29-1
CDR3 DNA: TGCAGCGTTGAAGTCTGGGACAATGAGCAGTTCTTC
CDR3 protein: CSVEVWDNEQFF

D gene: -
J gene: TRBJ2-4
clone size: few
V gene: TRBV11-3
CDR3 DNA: TGTGCCAGCAGCTTAGATCCCTCCTTCTCGCGGGCCAAAAACATTCAGTACTTC
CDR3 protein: CASSLDPSFSRAKNIQYF

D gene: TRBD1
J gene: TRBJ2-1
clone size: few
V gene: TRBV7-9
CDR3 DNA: TGTGCCAGCAGCTTCACAGGGGGCAATGAGCAGTTCTTC
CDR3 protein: CASSFTGGNEQFF

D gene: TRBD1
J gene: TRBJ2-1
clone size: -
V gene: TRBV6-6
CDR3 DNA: TGTGCCACCCGGACAGGCAGTTACAATGAGCAGTTCTTC
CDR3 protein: CATRTGSYNEQFF

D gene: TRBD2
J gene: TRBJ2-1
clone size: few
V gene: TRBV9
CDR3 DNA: TGTGCCAGCAGTCACCCTCGGGCTAGCGGGGGTTACAATGAGCAGTTCTTC
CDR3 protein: CASSHPRASGGYNEQFF

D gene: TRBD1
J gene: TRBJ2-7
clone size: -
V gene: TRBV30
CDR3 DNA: TGTGCCTGGAGTACGACAGGGTTCAACGAGCAGTACTTC
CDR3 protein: CAWSTTGFNEQYF

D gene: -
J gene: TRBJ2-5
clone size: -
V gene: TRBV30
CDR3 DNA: TGTGCCTGGAGTACAGGGACGCACCAAGAGACCCAGTACTTC
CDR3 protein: CAWSTGTHQETQYF

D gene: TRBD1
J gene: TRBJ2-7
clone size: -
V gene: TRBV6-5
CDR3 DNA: TGTGCCAGCAGTCTCGGGACAGACTACGAGCAGTACTTC
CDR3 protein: CASSLGTDYEQYF

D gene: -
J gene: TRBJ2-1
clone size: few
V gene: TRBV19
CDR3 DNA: TGTGCCAGTAGTATCGGCTACTCCTACAATGAGCAGTTCTTC
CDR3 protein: CASSIGYSYNEQFF

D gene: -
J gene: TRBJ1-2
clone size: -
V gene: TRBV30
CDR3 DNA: TGTGCCTGGGGACAGAATTATGGCTACACCTTC
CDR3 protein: CAWGQNYGYTF

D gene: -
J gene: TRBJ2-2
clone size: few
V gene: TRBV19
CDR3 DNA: TGTGCCAGTAGTATACCCGGGACCAGATACACCGGGGAGCTGTTTTTT
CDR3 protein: CASSIPGTRYTGELFF

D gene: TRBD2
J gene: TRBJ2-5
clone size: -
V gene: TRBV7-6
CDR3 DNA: TGTGCCAGCAGCTCGGCAACTAGCGGGCAAAACCAAGAGACCCAGTACTTC
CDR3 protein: CASSSATSGQNQETQYF

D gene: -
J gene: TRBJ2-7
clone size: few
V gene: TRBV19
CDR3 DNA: TGTGCCAGTAGTGTGAGGGGCTACGAGCAGTACTTC
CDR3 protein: CASSVRGYEQYF

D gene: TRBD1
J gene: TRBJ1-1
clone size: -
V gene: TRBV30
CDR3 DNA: TGTGCCTGGAGTGTACAGGGGGACGGGAACACTGAAGCTTTCTTT
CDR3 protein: CAWSVQGDGNTEAFF

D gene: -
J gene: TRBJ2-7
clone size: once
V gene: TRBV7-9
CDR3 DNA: TGTGCCAGCAGCTTAGTTGCAGGGGCCTACGAGCAGTACTTC
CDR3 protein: CASSLVAGAYEQYF

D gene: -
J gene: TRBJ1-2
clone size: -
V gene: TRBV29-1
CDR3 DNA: TGCAGCGTTGTAGAGGGGCGTGGTGGCTACACCTTC
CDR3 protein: CSVVEGRGGYTF

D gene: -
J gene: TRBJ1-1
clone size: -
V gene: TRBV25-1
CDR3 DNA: TGTGCCACCCAGGAGGGAGGTAACACTGAAGCTTTCTTT
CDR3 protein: CATQEGGNTEAFF

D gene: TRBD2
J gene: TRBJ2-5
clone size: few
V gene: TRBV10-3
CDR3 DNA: TGTGCCATCAGTAATCAGAGCGGGGGGGGAGAGGAGACCCAGTACTTC
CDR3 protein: CAISNQSGGGEETQYF

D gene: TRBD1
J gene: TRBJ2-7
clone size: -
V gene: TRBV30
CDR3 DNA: TGTGCCTGGAGTAGTCAGGGGGCCTCCTACGAGCAGTACTTC
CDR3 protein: CAWSSQGASYEQYF

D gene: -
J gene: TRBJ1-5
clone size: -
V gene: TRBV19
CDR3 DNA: TGTTCTACCTTGGGCGGGGATAGCAATCAGCCCCAGCATTTT
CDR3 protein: CSTLGGDSNQPQHF

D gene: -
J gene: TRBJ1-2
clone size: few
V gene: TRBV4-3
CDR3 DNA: TGCGCCAGCAGCCAAGATTTAAGACAGAACTATGGCTACACCTTC
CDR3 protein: CASSQDLRQNYGYTF

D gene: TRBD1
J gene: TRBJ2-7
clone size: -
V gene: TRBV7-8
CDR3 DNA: TGTGCCAGCAGCGCCCAATTCGACAGGGGAGCCTACGAGCAGTACTTC
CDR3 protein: CASSAQFDRGAYEQYF

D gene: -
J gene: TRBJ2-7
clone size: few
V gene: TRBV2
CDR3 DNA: TGTGCCAGCAGTGAATTAGGGAACGAGCAGTACTTC
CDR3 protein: CASSELGNEQYF

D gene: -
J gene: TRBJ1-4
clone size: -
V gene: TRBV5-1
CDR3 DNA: TGCGCCAGCAGCCCTGGGACCGGGCGTGAAAAACTGTTTTTT
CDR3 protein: CASSPGTGREKLFF

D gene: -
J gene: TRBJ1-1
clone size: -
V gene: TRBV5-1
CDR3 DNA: TGCGCCAGCAGCTTGGGACAGGCAACTGAAGCTTTCTTT
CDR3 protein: CASSLGQATEAFF

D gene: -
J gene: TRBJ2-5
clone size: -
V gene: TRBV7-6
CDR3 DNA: TGTGCCAGCAGCTCTCCTCCCAAAGAGACCCAGTACTTC
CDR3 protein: CASSSPPKETQYF

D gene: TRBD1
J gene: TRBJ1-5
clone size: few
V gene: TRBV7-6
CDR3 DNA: TGTGCCAGCAGCTTAGGGACAGGGGAAAGCAATCAGCCCCAGCATTTT
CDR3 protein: CASSLGTGESNQPQHF

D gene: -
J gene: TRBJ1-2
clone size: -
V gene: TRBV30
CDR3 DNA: TGTGCCTGGAGTGTAGGAGGTGGCTATGGCTACACCTTC
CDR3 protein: CAWSVGGGYGYTF

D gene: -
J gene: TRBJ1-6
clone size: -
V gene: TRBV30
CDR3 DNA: TGTGCCTGGAGTTCCAAAAGACAGGCCACCTTCAATTCACCCCTCCACTTT
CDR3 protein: CAWSSKRQATFNSPLHF

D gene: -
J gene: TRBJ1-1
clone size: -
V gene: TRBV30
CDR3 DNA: TGTGCCTGGAGAGAAATCATGAACACTGAAGCTTTCTTT
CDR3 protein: CAWREIMNTEAFF

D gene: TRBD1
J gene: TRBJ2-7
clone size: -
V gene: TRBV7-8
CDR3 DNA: TGTGCCAGCAGCATTGGACAGGGGAACTACGAGCAGTACTTC
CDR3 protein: CASSIGQGNYEQYF

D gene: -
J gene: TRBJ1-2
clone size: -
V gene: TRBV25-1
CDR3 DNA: TGTGCCAGCAGTGAAGGTGGAACAGGTTATGGCTACACCTTC
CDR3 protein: CASSEGGTGYGYTF

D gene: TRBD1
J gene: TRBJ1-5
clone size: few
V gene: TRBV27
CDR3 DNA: TGTGCCAGCAGTTCGATACAGGGGGCAACGAATCAGCCCCAGCATTTT
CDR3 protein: CASSSIQGATNQPQHF

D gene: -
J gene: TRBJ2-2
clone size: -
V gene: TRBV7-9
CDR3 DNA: TGTGCCAGCAGATTACACGGGGAGCTGTTTTTT
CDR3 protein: CASRLHGELFF

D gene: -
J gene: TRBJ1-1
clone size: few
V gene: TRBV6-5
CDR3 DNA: TGTGCCAGCAGTTACAGGGGGGACACTGAAGCTTTCTTT
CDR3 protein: CASSYRGDTEAFF

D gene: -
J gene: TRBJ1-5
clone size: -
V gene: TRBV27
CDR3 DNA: TGTGCCAGCAGTCGCTTCGGGGACTTCAATCAGCCCCAGCATTTT
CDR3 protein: CASSRFGDFNQPQHF

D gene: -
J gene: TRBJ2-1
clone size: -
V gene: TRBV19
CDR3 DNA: TGTGCCAGTAGGAGAGGACAGACTCGCAGTGAGCAGTTCTTC
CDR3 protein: CASRRGQTRSEQFF

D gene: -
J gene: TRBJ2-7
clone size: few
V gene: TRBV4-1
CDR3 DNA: TGCGCCAGCAGCCAAGGTCTAGCCGAGCAGTACTTC
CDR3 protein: CASSQGLAEQYF

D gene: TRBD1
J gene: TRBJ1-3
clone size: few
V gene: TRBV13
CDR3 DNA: TGTGCCAGCAGCGAGACAGGGCTCGGAAACACCATATATTTT
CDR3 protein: CASSETGLGNTIYF